The 8 T cell receptor beta chains listed next were all sequenced from one sample in a study of cytomegalovirus exposure and HLA in healthy donors. PCR was performed using 60 Vbeta and 13 Jbeta primers. The method was immunoSEQ multiplex PCR; TCRdb's version includes in-frame clones alone and lacks a portion of them. The sample lists about 160,000 clones; over 70% were seen once. The material sequenced was PBMCs. These receptors all come from a man aged 25-45 years in good health and CMV-seronegative.

This clone was observed a handful of times. This rearrangement joins TRBV5-6 to TRBJ1-1; maybe TRBD1 (6 bases). This CDR3 comprises 12 residues. Trimming removed 4 bases from V and 10 bases from J, with 14 bases in between. Germline CDR1 reads SGHDT; CDR2 reads YYEEEE. CDR3 residues: CASSPITGLAFF. In DNA, the CDR3 is TGTGCCAGCAGCCCGATCACAGGGCTAGCTTTCTTT.

The chain uses TRBV27 and TRBJ1-5, with 7 bases that match TRBD1. The J segment lost 4 bases and the V segment lost 11 bases, leaving 14 bases of the junction unmatched. The CDR3 is 15 residues long. The germline CDR1 and CDR2 sequences are MNHEY and SMNVEV (reference sequence). In DNA, the CDR3 is TGTGCCGGTCATCCACAAGACAGGGTTAATCAGCCCCAGCATTTT. This encodes CAGHPQDRVNQPQHF.

This clone was seen only once. J is TRBJ2-2 and V is TRBV12-5; no clear D gene. The germline gives CDR1 LGHNT, CDR2 FRNRAP. The CDR3 runs 12 residues. V gave up 3 bases and J gave up 7 bases, with 6 bases separating them. The CDR3 DNA follows: TGTGCTAGTGGTTTTAATCGCGGGGAGCTGTTTTTT. This sequence encodes CASGFNRGELFF.

This chain links TRBV9 with TRBJ1-3, with a possible D match to TRBD1 (5 bases). The V gene lost 0 bases and the J gene lost 2 bases, with 12 bases spanning the gap. This CDR3 has 16 residues. Germline loops: CDR1 SGDLS, CDR2 YYNGEE. CDR3 sequence: CASSVEGIIPGNTIYF. In DNA, the CDR3 is TGTGCCAGCAGCGTAGAGGGGATAATACCTGGAAACACCATATATTTT. Full variable domain (outside the CDR3, taken from reference TRBV9 and TRBJ1-3): DSGVTQTPKHLITATGQRVTLRCSPRSGDLSVYWYQQSLDQGLQFLIQYYNGEERAKGNILERFSAQQFPDLHSELNLSSLELGDSALYFCASSVEGIIPGNTIYFGEGSWLTVV.

In DNA, the CDR3 is TGTGCCAGCAGCTTAGCGGGGGCTGTCAACACCATATATTTT. As protein: CASSLAGAVNTIYF. The J gene is TRBJ1-3, the V gene TRBV7-2; D is perhaps TRBD1 (6 bases). Germline loops: CDR1 SGHTA, CDR2 FQGNSA. V gave up 0 bases and J gave up 7 bases, with 10 bases separating them. CDR3 length equals 14 residues.

This chain uses TRBV11-1 with TRBJ1-6; TRBD1 agrees at 7 bases. The V gene end was trimmed by 5 bases and the J gene end by 7 bases; junction bases not matched to a gene: 8. Germline assignment: CDR1 SGHAT and CDR2 FQDESV (reference sequence). This CDR3 comprises 15 residues. The DNA for the CDR3 is TGTGCCAGCAGCGGCGCAAGGGGGCTAAATTCACCCCTCCACTTT. This encodes CASSGARGLNSPLHF.

J is TRBJ1-6 and V is TRBV7-2; no clear D gene. CDR3 length: 16 amino acids. V lost 2 bases, J lost 0 bases, and 8 bases lay in between. The V gene's germline CDR1 is SGHTA and CDR2 FQGNSA. The CDR3 loop is CASSLSWSSYNSPLHF. The CDR3 coding sequence is TGTGCCAGCAGCTTATCGTGGAGCTCCTATAATTCACCCCTCCACTTT. Full variable domain (outside the CDR3, taken from reference TRBV7-2 and TRBJ1-6): GAGVSQSPSNKVTEKGKDVELRCDPISGHTALYWYRQSLGQGLEFLIYFQGNSAPDKSGLPSDRFSAERTGGSVSTLTIQRTQQEDSAVYLCASSLSWSSYNSPLHFGNGTRLTVT.

The CDR3 here is CASRQGLANYGYTF. CDR3 nucleotide sequence: TGTGCCAGTCGACAGGGGCTAGCTAACTATGGCTACACCTTC. This chain uses TRBV5-4 with TRBJ1-2; 8 bases map to TRBD1. The CDR3 is 14 residues long. V dropped 8 bases and J dropped 0; count of bases not matched to a gene: 6. In germline, CDR1 is SGHNT, CDR2 YYREEE (reference sequence).